This TCR beta chain was found in a study of T cells in Graves' hyperthyroidism and ophthalmopathy. Study context: Peripheral blood draws took place at initial diagnosis, ahead of any treatment.

Amplification targeted TCR beta CDR3 regions from RNA transcripts. First-round RT-PCR with HTBI primers amplified the TCR CDR3 region. TCRdb ran MiXCR on the multiplex PCR reads and lists one entry per CDR3 protein. Altogether around 500,000 distinct CDR3 sequences are present, under 15% being singletons, with the ten largest covering around 17%. Regarding the study as a whole: The model's output predicted ophthalmopathy at a median of 6.5 months prior to onset. Most thyroid clonotypes expanded above 0.001 appeared in blood too.

It was uncontrolled infection, other autoimmune disease, pregnancy or lactation that excluded patients. Germline trimming cut 3 bases from V and 3 bases from J; bases unmatched to any gene: 3. The germline V gene encodes CDR1 MNHNS and CDR2 SASEGT. The CDR3 has 15 amino acids. This clonotype occurred many times. What it binds is unknown. Sequenced sample: blood. V is TRBV6-1 and J is TRBJ2-2, with TRBD2 matching over 8 bases. The receptor's source is a woman aged 18-29 years with Graves' hyperthyroidism. CDR3 in amino acids: CASSDSGKYTGELFF. CDR3 in DNA: TGTGCCAGCAGTGATAGCGGGAAGTACACCGGGGAGCTGTTTTTT.